These T cell receptor beta chains were read from a single sample in a study of T-cell reconstitution after alpha-beta-depleted transplantation in children. TCRdb passed the PCR reads through MiXCR, listing each CDR3 protein once. The sample shows about 500,000 distinct CDR3 sequences, 10% to 12% of them seen only once. The sample in question was PBMCs, mostly from graft donor cells, obtained 180 days after TCRalphabeta/CD19-depleted stem cell transplant. These receptors came from a female patient aged 2-9 years who had a stem cell transplant for aplastic anemia, so the T cells may come from the graft donor. CDR3s include the opening cysteine and the closing phenylalanine or tryptophan. A D gene is named only where the DNA matches it firmly. Clone size is shown for a subset of rows, as once, few, many or a class of expanded clone.

clone size: many
D gene: TRBD2
V gene: TRBV20-1
J gene: TRBJ2-1
CDR3 protein: CSARDKREGPLHEQFF
CDR3 DNA: TGCAGTGCTAGAGATAAGCGGGAGGGCCCGCTCCATGAGCAGTTCTTC

clone size: .
D gene: .
V gene: TRBV29-1
J gene: TRBJ2-7
CDR3 protein: CSARTGARVYEQYF
CDR3 DNA: TGCAGCGCCCGAACAGGCGCCAGGGTCTACGAGCAGTACTTC

clone size: few
D gene: TRBD2
V gene: TRBV28
J gene: TRBJ2-2
CDR3 protein: CASSWTRTSGRATKAGELFF
CDR3 DNA: TGTGCCAGCAGTTGGACTCGGACTAGCGGGAGGGCCACGAAGGCCGGGGAGCTGTTTTTT

clone size: .
D gene: .
V gene: TRBV12-3/TRBV12-4
J gene: TRBJ1-5
CDR3 protein: CASSLGRRDQPQHF
CDR3 DNA: TGTGCCAGCAGTTTAGGGAGGAGAGACCAGCCCCAGCATTTT

clone size: .
D gene: .
V gene: TRBV20-1
J gene: TRBJ1-5
CDR3 protein: CSARERGALRRQPQHF
CDR3 DNA: TGCAGTGCTCGGGAGAGGGGGGCCTTAAGGCGTCAGCCCCAGCATTTT

clone size: .
D gene: .
V gene: TRBV4-3
J gene: TRBJ1-2
CDR3 protein: CASSHDRIYGYTF
CDR3 DNA: TGCGCCAGCAGCCATGACAGGATCTATGGCTACACCTTC

clone size: .
D gene: TRBD2
V gene: TRBV4-3
J gene: TRBJ2-1
CDR3 protein: CASSQDFLAGVQSSYNEQFF
CDR3 DNA: TGCGCCAGCAGCCAAGATTTCCTAGCGGGAGTCCAGAGCTCCTACAATGAGCAGTTCTTC

clone size: .
D gene: TRBD2
V gene: TRBV4-3
J gene: TRBJ2-7
CDR3 protein: CASSQGRTSSYEQYF
CDR3 DNA: TGCGCCAGCAGCCAAGGAAGGACTAGCTCCTACGAGCAGTACTTC

clone size: few
D gene: .
V gene: TRBV30
J gene: TRBJ1-5
CDR3 protein: CAWSVRQSGNQPQHF
CDR3 DNA: TGTGCCTGGAGTGTAAGACAGAGCGGCAATCAGCCCCAGCATTTT

clone size: .
D gene: .
V gene: TRBV20-1
J gene: TRBJ1-1
CDR3 protein: CSTRRGAGMNTEAFF
CDR3 DNA: TGCAGTACCCGGAGGGGGGCGGGGATGAACACTGAAGCTTTCTTT

clone size: few
D gene: TRBD1
V gene: TRBV24-1
J gene: TRBJ2-2
CDR3 protein: CATSDWDRGRTGELFF
CDR3 DNA: TGTGCCACCAGTGATTGGGACAGGGGGCGGACCGGGGAGCTGTTTTTT

clone size: few
D gene: .
V gene: TRBV13
J gene: TRBJ1-6
CDR3 protein: CASTLGPRGDSPLHF
CDR3 DNA: TGTGCCAGCACCTTGGGCCCTCGAGGTGATTCACCCCTCCACTTT

clone size: few
D gene: TRBD2
V gene: TRBV20-1
J gene: TRBJ2-7
CDR3 protein: CSARRLAGDYEQYF
CDR3 DNA: TGCAGTGCTCGCCGACTAGCGGGAGACTACGAGCAGTACTTC

clone size: many
D gene: TRBD1
V gene: TRBV7-2
J gene: TRBJ2-3
CDR3 protein: CASRKGDRVGTDTQYF
CDR3 DNA: TGTGCCAGCAGGAAAGGGGACAGGGTCGGCACAGATACGCAGTATTTT

clone size: few
D gene: TRBD1
V gene: TRBV7-9
J gene: TRBJ2-6
CDR3 protein: CASSQPGGSGANVLTF
CDR3 DNA: TGTGCCAGCAGCCAACCAGGGGGCTCTGGGGCCAACGTCCTGACTTTC

clone size: .
D gene: TRBD2
V gene: TRBV20-1
J gene: TRBJ2-1
CDR3 protein: CSARALAGTLPNEQFF
CDR3 DNA: TGCAGTGCTAGAGCTCTAGCGGGAACCCTCCCGAATGAGCAGTTCTTC

clone size: .
D gene: TRBD2
V gene: TRBV6-1
J gene: TRBJ2-4
CDR3 protein: CASSRGLAGAKNIQYF
CDR3 DNA: TGTGCCAGCAGTCGGGGACTAGCGGGAGCCAAAAACATTCAGTACTTC

clone size: few
D gene: .
V gene: TRBV24-1
J gene: TRBJ2-5
CDR3 protein: CATSEFTGTPYQETQYF
CDR3 DNA: TGTGCCACCAGTGAGTTTACCGGGACACCGTACCAAGAGACCCAGTACTTC

clone size: .
D gene: .
V gene: TRBV29-1
J gene: TRBJ1-2
CDR3 protein: CSVDGGQGYTF
CDR3 DNA: TGCAGCGTTGACGGGGGGCAGGGCTACACCTTC

clone size: many
D gene: .
V gene: TRBV15
J gene: TRBJ2-1
CDR3 protein: CATSRDRRGARGQFF
CDR3 DNA: TGTGCCACCAGCAGAGATCGTAGGGGAGCTCGAGGGCAGTTCTTC

clone size: many
D gene: .
V gene: TRBV5-1
J gene: TRBJ2-2
CDR3 protein: CASSLGTGFTGELFF
CDR3 DNA: TGCGCCAGCAGCTTGGGCACAGGGTTCACCGGGGAGCTGTTTTTT

clone size: few
D gene: TRBD1
V gene: TRBV7-9
J gene: TRBJ1-1
CDR3 protein: CASSRGQGKTEAFF
CDR3 DNA: TGTGCCAGCAGCCGAGGACAGGGGAAGACTGAAGCTTTCTTT

clone size: few
D gene: TRBD2
V gene: TRBV20-1
J gene: TRBJ2-3
CDR3 protein: CSARGAGAGDTQYF
CDR3 DNA: TGCAGTGCCCGCGGGGCGGGAGCGGGAGATACGCAGTATTTT

clone size: few
D gene: TRBD2
V gene: TRBV9
J gene: TRBJ2-5
CDR3 protein: CASSVGTSDETQYF
CDR3 DNA: TGTGCCAGCAGCGTAGGGACTAGCGACGAGACCCAGTACTTC

clone size: .
D gene: TRBD2
V gene: TRBV29-1
J gene: TRBJ2-1
CDR3 protein: CSGLAGDYHNEQFF
CDR3 DNA: TGCAGCGGATTAGCGGGAGACTACCACAATGAGCAGTTCTTC

clone size: .
D gene: .
V gene: TRBV27
J gene: TRBJ2-1
CDR3 protein: CASSVIGAQEQFF
CDR3 DNA: TGTGCCAGCAGTGTAATCGGGGCTCAAGAGCAGTTCTTC

clone size: .
D gene: TRBD2
V gene: TRBV4-3
J gene: TRBJ2-1
CDR3 protein: CASSQDSGTILPESYNEQFF
CDR3 DNA: TGCGCCAGCAGCCAAGATAGCGGGACCATTCTGCCCGAATCCTACAATGAGCAGTTCTTC

clone size: few
D gene: .
V gene: TRBV6-2/TRBV6-3
J gene: TRBJ2-2
CDR3 protein: CASSSPGLDTGELFF
CDR3 DNA: TGTGCCAGCAGTTCCCCGGGACTTGACACCGGGGAGCTGTTTTTT

clone size: many
D gene: TRBD2
V gene: TRBV29-1
J gene: TRBJ2-1
CDR3 protein: CSASGLSSYNEQFF
CDR3 DNA: TGCAGCGCCTCGGGACTAAGCTCCTACAATGAGCAGTTCTTC

clone size: .
D gene: TRBD1
V gene: TRBV7-2
J gene: TRBJ2-7
CDR3 protein: CASRFRQGSYEQYF
CDR3 DNA: TGTGCCAGCAGGTTTCGACAGGGGAGCTACGAGCAGTACTTC

clone size: many
D gene: TRBD2
V gene: TRBV20-1
J gene: TRBJ2-5
CDR3 protein: CSASRLAGVETQYF
CDR3 DNA: TGCAGTGCTAGTAGACTAGCGGGAGTAGAGACCCAGTACTTC

clone size: few
D gene: .
V gene: TRBV5-1
J gene: TRBJ2-6
CDR3 protein: CASKESSGANVLTF
CDR3 DNA: TGCGCCAGCAAGGAAAGCTCTGGGGCCAACGTCCTGACTTTC

clone size: .
D gene: TRBD1
V gene: TRBV6-2/TRBV6-3
J gene: TRBJ1-1
CDR3 protein: CASSYSGTGSPKAFF
CDR3 DNA: TGTGCCAGCAGTTACTCCGGGACAGGAAGTCCCAAAGCTTTCTTT

clone size: few
D gene: TRBD1
V gene: TRBV6-2/TRBV6-3
J gene: TRBJ2-6
CDR3 protein: CASSSGTGLVGANVLTF
CDR3 DNA: TGTGCCAGCAGCTCCGGGACAGGTCTTGTAGGGGCCAACGTCCTGACTTTC

clone size: few
D gene: TRBD2
V gene: TRBV9
J gene: TRBJ2-1
CDR3 protein: CASSVARGLAGGLNEQFF
CDR3 DNA: TGTGCCAGCAGCGTAGCTCGGGGGCTAGCGGGAGGGTTGAATGAGCAGTTCTTC

clone size: few
D gene: .
V gene: TRBV18
J gene: TRBJ2-7
CDR3 protein: CASSPPAAVLHF
CDR3 DNA: TGTGCCAGCTCACCACCGGCGGCGGTTCTTCACTTC

clone size: .
D gene: TRBD2
V gene: TRBV18
J gene: TRBJ2-5
CDR3 protein: CASSPLQGTAGGLQETQYF
CDR3 DNA: TGTGCCAGCTCACCACTACAGGGCACAGCGGGAGGCCTCCAAGAGACCCAGTACTTC

clone size: .
D gene: .
V gene: TRBV7-8
J gene: TRBJ2-7
CDR3 protein: CASSFDRPSLAYEQYF
CDR3 DNA: TGTGCCAGCAGCTTCGACAGACCCTCCCTGGCCTACGAGCAGTACTTC

clone size: few
D gene: TRBD2
V gene: TRBV20-1
J gene: TRBJ2-1
CDR3 protein: CSARDRRREAREQFF
CDR3 DNA: TGCAGTGCTAGAGATCGGAGGCGGGAGGCGAGAGAGCAGTTCTTC

clone size: few
D gene: .
V gene: TRBV20-1
J gene: TRBJ2-5
CDR3 protein: CSARNPAETQYF
CDR3 DNA: TGCAGTGCTAGAAATCCAGCAGAGACCCAGTACTTC

clone size: many
D gene: .
V gene: TRBV6-2/TRBV6-3
J gene: TRBJ2-1
CDR3 protein: CASSGKGVDEQFF
CDR3 DNA: TGTGCCAGCAGCGGTAAGGGTGTAGATGAGCAGTTCTTC

clone size: .
D gene: .
V gene: TRBV20-1
J gene: TRBJ1-2
CDR3 protein: CSASVDRHNYGYTF
CDR3 DNA: TGCAGTGCTAGTGTGGACCGTCATAACTATGGCTACACCTTC

clone size: few
D gene: .
V gene: TRBV27
J gene: TRBJ1-1
CDR3 protein: CASSLAGLNPEAFF
CDR3 DNA: TGTGCCAGCAGTTTAGCCGGACTGAACCCTGAAGCTTTCTTT

clone size: .
D gene: .
V gene: TRBV12-3/TRBV12-4
J gene: TRBJ1-4
CDR3 protein: CASSFHTANLFF
CDR3 DNA: TGTGCCAGCAGTTTTCACACAGCGAACCTGTTTTTT

clone size: .
D gene: .
V gene: TRBV4-3
J gene: TRBJ1-1
CDR3 protein: CASSQAAGDQAFF
CDR3 DNA: TGCGCCAGCAGCCAAGCGGCCGGCGACCAAGCTTTCTTT

clone size: few
D gene: TRBD1
V gene: TRBV20-1
J gene: TRBJ1-6
CDR3 protein: CSAKGTGNSPLHF
CDR3 DNA: TGCAGTGCTAAAGGGACAGGGAATTCACCCCTCCACTTT

clone size: many
D gene: .
V gene: TRBV12-3/TRBV12-4
J gene: TRBJ2-3
CDR3 protein: CASRGRASGGTDTQYF
CDR3 DNA: TGTGCCAGCAGGGGGAGAGCGTCCGGGGGCACAGATACGCAGTATTTT

clone size: few
D gene: .
V gene: TRBV28
J gene: TRBJ1-1
CDR3 protein: CASRSLYHGVPRVYTEAFF
CDR3 DNA: TGTGCCAGCAGATCATTATACCACGGGGTCCCCCGGGTTTATACTGAAGCTTTCTTT

clone size: few
D gene: .
V gene: TRBV28
J gene: TRBJ1-2
CDR3 protein: CASSLVRVAYGYTF
CDR3 DNA: TGTGCCAGCAGTTTGGTCCGGGTCGCCTATGGCTACACCTTC

clone size: few
D gene: TRBD2
V gene: TRBV4-3
J gene: TRBJ2-1
CDR3 protein: CASSQAWAGGPEEQFF
CDR3 DNA: TGCGCCAGCAGCCAAGCCTGGGCGGGAGGGCCGGAAGAGCAGTTCTTC

clone size: .
D gene: .
V gene: TRBV18
J gene: TRBJ1-1
CDR3 protein: CASSSFTEAFF
CDR3 DNA: TGTGCCAGCTCATCATTCACTGAAGCTTTCTTT

clone size: few
D gene: TRBD2
V gene: TRBV28
J gene: TRBJ2-7
CDR3 protein: CASRTTGTTNYEQYF
CDR3 DNA: TGTGCCAGCAGAACAACCGGGACTACAAACTACGAGCAGTACTTC